These 32 T cell receptor beta chains were sequenced from one sample in a study of T cells in tumors after PD-1 blockade. The repertoire was sequenced with immunoSEQ multiplex PCR; TCRdb's copy has only in-frame clones and lacks some. Of thousands of clones in the sample, about 62% are singletons; the top ten hold about 12%. Time point specified: second of two post-therapy site-matched biopsies roughly eight weeks apart. The sample consisted of tumor tissue, taken after anti-PD-1 treatment. These receptors all stem from a human donor with basal cell carcinoma.

The rearrangement joins TRBV23-1 to TRBJ2-1, with D unclear. TRBV23-1 has ORF status, its function being uncertain. The CDR3 extends over 13 amino acids. V was trimmed by 2 bases and J by 7 bases, leaving 9 bases between them. This CDR3 reads CASSQPCTNEQFF. DNA of the CDR3: TGCGCCAGCAGTCAACCATGCACTAATGAGCAGTTCTTC.

This chain connects TRBV4-2 to TRBJ1-4; D not certain. Germline values: CDR1 LGHNA, CDR2 YNFKEQ. Trimming shortened V by 3 bases and J by 4 bases, and 18 bases separated the two germline ends. The CDR3 covers 17 residues. The CDR3 coding sequence is TGTGCCAGCAGCCACGGTCGGATTGGATTTGATAATGAAAAACTGTTTTTT. Its protein is CASSHGRIGFDNEKLFF.

The chain recombines TRBV3-1 (or the pseudogene TRBV3-2) with TRBJ1-1; no clear D. The germline gives CDR1 LGHDT, CDR2 YNNKEL (reference sequence). There are 13 residues in the CDR3. Trimming removed 5 bases from V and 4 bases from J, with 11 bases in between. The CDR3 here is CASSTRGSTEAFF. The CDR3, as DNA: TGTGCCAGCAGCACCCGCGGGAGCACTGAAGCTTTCTTT.

This sequence joins TRBV30 and TRBJ2-6; no clear D. Trimming stripped 0 bases from V and 2 bases from J, with 8 bases between. Germline V gene data show CDR1 as GTSNPN and CDR2 as SVGIG (reference sequence). The CDR3 totals 15 residues. Here the CDR3 reads CAWSVGRAGANVLTF. The CDR3 DNA sequence: TGTGCCTGGAGTGTGGGTAGGGCTGGGGCCAACGTCCTGACTTTC.

The rearrangement joins TRBV28 to TRBJ1-5, with D unclear. Per germline, CDR1 MDHEN and CDR2 SYDVKM. The CDR3 consists of 15 residues. Trimming took off 2 bases at V and 0 bases at J, with 8 bases between the two ends. CDR3 sequence: CASSLEPYSNQPQHF. The CDR3 DNA is TGTGCCAGCAGTTTAGAGCCGTATAGCAATCAGCCCCAGCATTTT.

This clone was seen a handful of times. CDR3 in amino acids: CASSLQWGAGNTIYF. CDR3 in DNA: TGTGCCAGCAGCTTACAATGGGGGGCCGGAAACACCATATATTTT. The gene calls are TRBV11-3 and TRBJ1-3, with D perhaps matching TRBD1 (6 bases). V gave up 2 bases and J gave up 4 bases, with 12 bases separating them. Per germline, CDR1 SGHNT and CDR2 YENEEA. This CDR3 is built from 15 residues.

This chain's CDR3 is CASSPVKTYEQYF. The CDR3 nucleotides read TGTGCCAGCAGTCCTGTGAAGACCTACGAGCAGTACTTC. The chain employs TRBV7-9 and TRBJ2-7, with D uncertain. Trimming pared 6 bases from V and 2 bases from J, leaving 11 bases between. The V gene's germline CDR1 is SEHNR and CDR2 FQNEAQ (reference sequence). The CDR3 totals 13 residues.

This clone is labeled hyperexpanded (1% or more). The rearrangement joins TRBV6-5 to TRBJ2-3, with a possible D match to TRBD2 (6 bases). Between the trimmed V and J ends, which lost 6 bases and 5 bases, there was a span of 12 bases. The CDR3 has 13 residues. Germline CDR1 and CDR2: MNHEY and SVGAGI. CDR3 protein: CASSSGLLDTQYF. The CDR3 nucleotides are TGTGCCAGCAGCTCAGGACTACTAGATACGCAGTATTTT.

The gene calls are TRBV5-1 and TRBJ2-5; TRBD1 matches at 9 bases. The CDR3 sequence is 15 residues long. Germline assignment: CDR1 SGHRS and CDR2 YFSETQ. The V and J ends lost 6 bases and 4 bases, in that order; junction bases with no gene match: 10. The CDR3 protein is CASTEQGAEGETQYF. The CDR3 region has the DNA TGCGCCAGCACGGAACAGGGGGCGGAGGGAGAGACCCAGTACTTC.

The V gene is TRBV6-1, the J gene TRBJ2-2, with D perhaps TRBD2 (6 bases). Looked up from germline, CDR1 is MNHNS and CDR2 is SASEGT. This CDR3 is 17 amino acids long. V was shortened by 4 bases and J by 6 bases, with 21 bases between the two germline ends. The CDR3 protein is CASSVGGQGGVAGELFF. CDR3 bases: TGTGCCAGCAGTGTCGGAGGCCAGGGCGGGGTAGCCGGGGAGCTGTTTTTT.

The chain recombines TRBV28 with TRBJ2-7; 7 bases map to TRBD1. Germline-derived CDR1 and CDR2 are MDHEN and SYDVKM. Trimming removed 7 bases from V and 0 bases from J; junction bases left unmatched: 3. The CDR3 has 13 residues. DNA of the CDR3: TGTGCCAGCAAGTCAGGGGGCTCCTACGAGCAGTACTTC. Translation gives CASKSGGSYEQYF.

The chain combines TRBV19 with TRBJ1-6; D is unresolved. Looked up from germline, CDR1 is LNHDA and CDR2 is SQIVND (reference sequence). The CDR3 extends over 12 amino acids. Trimming removed 6 bases from V and 7 bases from J, with 7 bases in between. CDR3 in amino acids: CASRQSNSPLHF. The CDR3 DNA reads as TGTGCCAGTAGACAGTCGAATTCACCCCTCCACTTT. Together with reference TRBV19 and TRBJ1-6, the CDR3 gives the full variable domain: DGGITQSPKYLFRKEGQNVTLSCEQNLNHDAMYWYRQDPGQGLRLIYYSQIVNDFQKGDIAEGYSVSREKKESFPLTVTSAQKNPTAFYLCASRQSNSPLHFGNGTRLTVT.

The gene calls are TRBV30 and TRBJ1-5; D gene unclear. CDR3 length: 18 residues. The V end lost 1 base, the J end lost 0 bases, and 19 bases lay between the germline ends. CDR1 GTSNPN and CDR2 SVGIG come from the germline V gene (reference sequence). For the CDR3, the DNA is TGTGCCTGGAGTGCCTCAGGATTGGGGATCGGTAGCAATCAGCCCCAGCATTTT. This encodes CAWSASGLGIGSNQPQHF.

This chain joins TRBV18 and TRBJ2-1; 8 bases agree with TRBD1. The trim removed 5 bases at V and 2 bases at J, leaving 2 bases unmatched. CDR1 is KGHSH, CDR2 LQKENI, per germline. This CDR3 contains 14 residues. The CDR3 DNA reads as TGTGCCAGCTCAACGACAGGGGCCTACAATGAGCAGTTCTTC. The encoded protein is CASSTTGAYNEQFF.

The rearrangement joins TRBV19 to TRBJ1-1; TRBD1 is a possible D gene (5 bases). Trimming left V 3 bases short and J 5 bases short, with 13 bases between. From germline, CDR1 is LNHDA and CDR2 SQIVND (reference sequence). The CDR3 has 14 residues. CDR3: CASSIRRGGTEAFF. DNA for the CDR3: TGTGCCAGTAGTATCCGGAGGGGCGGGACTGAAGCTTTCTTT. The whole variable domain, remainder taken from reference TRBV19 and TRBJ1-1, is DGGITQSPKYLFRKEGQNVTLSCEQNLNHDAMYWYRQDPGQGLRLIYYSQIVNDFQKGDIAEGYSVSREKKESFPLTVTSAQKNPTAFYLCASSIRRGGTEAFFGQGTRLTVV.

This sequence joins TRBV7-9 and TRBJ2-1; D remains ambiguous. The germline V and J ends were trimmed by 5 bases and 8 bases, with 28 bases remaining between them. Looked up from germline, CDR1 is SEHNR and CDR2 is FQNEAQ (reference sequence). The length of the CDR3 is 18 residues. CDR3 loop: CASSHNKRPGSLFYEQFF. The CDR3 DNA sequence: TGTGCCAGCAGCCACAATAAGCGCCCAGGTTCCTTATTCTATGAGCAGTTCTTC.

There are a few counts of this clone. The chain is built from TRBV5-4 and TRBJ2-2; D might be TRBD2 (6 bases). Germline V gene sequence: CDR1 SGHNT, CDR2 YYREEE (reference sequence). The CDR3 extends over 15 amino acids. V shed 4 bases and J shed 1 base, with 11 bases lying between them. For the CDR3, the DNA is TGTGCCAGCAGCAGGGACTCTAAGAACACCGGGGAGCTGTTTTTT. Its protein is CASSRDSKNTGELFF.

A few counts support this clone. The chain employs TRBV4-1 and TRBJ2-3, with unresolved D. The CDR3 loop spans 14 amino acids. The V end was cut by 1 base, the J end by 5 bases, with 10 bases between. CDR1 and CDR2 (germline): MGHRA, YSYEKL. The chain's CDR3 is CASSQANWGDTQYF. DNA of the CDR3: TGCGCCAGCAGCCAAGCTAACTGGGGAGATACGCAGTATTTT.

This clone is labeled as medium-sized. The rearrangement links TRBV15 to TRBJ2-5, with 9 bases matching TRBD1. This CDR3 contains 15 residues. CDR1 and CDR2 from the germline V gene are LNHNV and YYDKDF (reference sequence). Trimming cost V 0 bases and J 4 bases; bases outside gene matches: 3. The CDR3 coding sequence is TGTGCCACCAGCAGAGAGGAGACAGGGGGAGAGACCCAGTACTTC. Its translation: CATSREETGGETQYF. The full variable domain, rest sourced from reference TRBV15 and TRBJ2-5, is DAMVIQNPRYQVTQFGKPVTLSCSQTLNHNVMYWYQQKSSQAPKLLFHYYDKDFNNEADTPDNFQSRRPNTSFCFLDIRSPGLGDTAMYLCATSREETGGETQYFGPGTRLLVL.

This rearrangement joins TRBV11-2 to TRBJ2-1, with TRBD2 as a possible D gene (6 bases). V dropped 2 bases and J dropped 4 bases, with 12 bases sitting between them. This CDR3 is 15 amino acids long. Germline V gene data show CDR1 as SGHAT and CDR2 as FQNNGV. The DNA for the CDR3 is TGTGCCAGCAGCTTAAGGGCGGGGACGTACAATGAGCAGTTCTTC. Translating gives CASSLRAGTYNEQFF.

The chain is built from TRBV2 and TRBJ2-3, with 10 bases that match TRBD2. This CDR3 region has 14 residues. V lost 6 bases and J lost 4; bases outside the gene matches: 4. CDR1 and CDR2 from the germline V gene are SNHLY and FYNNEI. CDR3 sequence reads: CASRGGTSADTQYF. The CDR3 DNA is TGTGCCAGCAGGGGGGGGACTAGCGCAGATACGCAGTATTTT.

The V and J genes are TRBV5-4 and TRBJ2-5, with D tentatively TRBD1 (5 bases). Trimming left V 6 bases short and J 8 bases short, with 17 bases between. Germline-derived CDR1 and CDR2 are SGHNT and YYREEE (reference sequence). The CDR3 length is 13 residues. The CDR3, as DNA: TGTGCCAGCACCGTAGGACCTGGGGCCACCCAGTACTTC. It is translated as CASTVGPGATQYF.

This clone was found a few times. The V gene is TRBV6-4, the J gene TRBJ1-5, with a weak D call TRBD1 (5 bases). CDR1 MRHNA and CDR2 SNTAGT come from the germline V gene. The CDR3 is 19 residues long. V shed 4 bases and J shed 2 bases, with 24 bases lying between them. The CDR3 DNA is TGTGCCAGCAGTGGATGGGGGAGCCCTACCCCGGAGGGCAATCAGCCCCAGCATTTT. Its protein is CASSGWGSPTPEGNQPQHF.

The chain uses TRBV7-2 and TRBJ2-1; D ambiguous. Germline CDR1 and CDR2: SGHTA and FQGNSA. CDR3 length equals 14 residues. Trimming stripped 4 bases from V and 9 bases from J, with 16 bases between. CDR3 nucleotide sequence: TGTGCCAGCAGCTCTCGGCCCGGTTTCGGTGAGCAGTTCTTC. This gives the protein CASSSRPGFGEQFF.

J is TRBJ1-1 and V is TRBV30, with 8 bases matching TRBD1. CDR1 and CDR2 from the germline V gene are GTSNPN and SVGIG (reference sequence). The V gene end was trimmed by 0 bases and the J gene end by 5 bases; junction bases not matched to a gene: 8. This CDR3 comprises 15 residues. The CDR3 loop reads CAWSVPDRGRTEAFF. As DNA, the CDR3 is TGTGCCTGGAGTGTACCAGACAGGGGTCGAACTGAAGCTTTCTTT. Using reference TRBV30 and TRBJ1-1 for the parts outside the CDR3, the full variable domain is SQTIHQWPATLVQPVGSPLSLECTVEGTSNPNLYWYRQAAGRGLQLLFYSVGIGQISSEVPQNLSASRPQDRQFILSSKKLLLSDSGFYLCAWSVPDRGRTEAFFGQGTRLTVV.

This chain's CDR3 is CASSEYWEGYEQYF. The CDR3, as DNA: TGCGCCAGCAGTGAGTATTGGGAGGGCTACGAGCAGTACTTC. The chain recombines TRBV10-1 with TRBJ2-7; 7 nucleotides line up with TRBD2. The CDR3 sequence is 14 residues long. CDR1 and CDR2 (germline): WNHNN, SYGVQD (reference sequence). Trimming took 1 base from V and 3 from J; bases not matched to a gene: 3.

V usage is TRBV5-6 and J usage is TRBJ2-7; 8 bases align to TRBD1. The J segment lost 8 bases and the V segment lost 5 bases, leaving 15 bases of the junction unmatched. The CDR3 is 15 residues long. The germline gives CDR1 SGHDT, CDR2 YYEEEE. CDR3 residues: CASRTQDREVGQQYF. CDR3 nucleotides: TGTGCCAGCAGAACTCAGGACAGGGAGGTGGGTCAGCAGTACTTC.

In this sample, this clone turned up a few times. The chain has TRBV20-1 and TRBJ2-7; 8 bases are a match to TRBD2. Germline V gene lookup returns CDR1 DFQATT and CDR2 SNEGSKA (reference sequence). J gave up 6 bases and V 3 bases, and 7 bases lay outside the gene matches. CDR3 length: 13 amino acids. DNA for the CDR3: TGCAGTGCTAGTCGGGAGGGGGGAGGCGAGCAGTACTTC. It is translated as CSASREGGGEQYF.

V is TRBV25-1 and J is TRBJ2-7, with D unresolved. CDR1 is MGHDK, CDR2 SYGVNS, per germline. The CDR3 totals 16 residues. Trimming took off 1 base at V and 1 base at J, with 14 bases between the two ends. As DNA, the CDR3 is TGTGCCAGCAGTGAATCGTGGGGTTTAAGGTCCTACGAGCAGTACTTC. Amino acid sequence: CASSESWGLRSYEQYF.

V usage is TRBV7-9 and J usage is TRBJ1-1, with TRBD1 matching over 8 bases. The CDR3 length is 14 residues. The V segment lost 5 bases and the J segment 4 bases; nucleotides outside the gene matches: 6. Germline V CDR1 and CDR2: SEHNR, FQNEAQ (reference sequence). CDR3 nucleotides: TGTGCCAGCAGCCTCCAGGGGGCGGGCACTGAAGCTTTCTTT. Translation gives CASSLQGAGTEAFF.

The chain links TRBV20-1 to TRBJ1-1; D gene unclear. Germline V gene sequence: CDR1 DFQATT, CDR2 SNEGSKA (reference sequence). The CDR3 spans 11 residues. V lost 0 bases, J lost 5 bases, and 4 bases lay in between. CDR3 sequence: CSARERTEAFF. The CDR3 nucleotides are TGCAGTGCTAGAGAGAGGACTGAAGCTTTCTTT.

V usage is TRBV25-1 and J usage is TRBJ2-1; TRBD1 might be the D (6 bases). V was cut by 3 bases and J by 0 bases, with 12 bases left in between. The CDR3 has 16 amino acids. CDR1 and CDR2 (germline): MGHDK, SYGVNS. The chain's CDR3 is CASSDRARGSYNEQFF. The CDR3 DNA reads TGTGCCAGCAGTGATCGGGCCAGGGGCTCCTACAATGAGCAGTTCTTC.